One and the same sample provided the 22 T cell receptor beta chains below, sequenced in a study of cytomegalovirus exposure and HLA in healthy donors. The PCR made use of 60 Vbeta and 13 Jbeta primers. Assay: immunoSEQ multiplex PCR; the TCRdb copy retains only in-frame clones and omits some. The data contain under 120,000 clones, 74% of them singletons. Specimen: PBMCs. The receptors were gathered from a man aged 50-59 years in good health and CMV-seropositive.

J is TRBJ2-5 and V is TRBV5-1; TRBD2 aligns across 16 bases. The CDR3 consists of 16 residues. Germline loops: CDR1 SGHRS, CDR2 YFSETQ. Unmatched junction bases numbered 6, after V lost 5 bases and J lost 5 bases. The CDR3 region is CASRPGTSGGAETQYF. The CDR3 nucleotides are TGCGCCAGCAGACCCGGGACTAGCGGGGGGGCCGAGACCCAGTACTTC.

The chain employs TRBV11-2 and TRBJ2-5, with 10 nucleotides matching TRBD2. Germline values: CDR1 SGHAT, CDR2 FQNNGV. J lost 5 bases, V lost 5 bases, and 11 bases had no gene match. The CDR3 sequence is 16 residues long. CDR3 bases: TGTGCCAGCAGCCCAGCCCATCAGCGGGGGGGGGAGACCCAGTACTTC. Translated: CASSPAHQRGGETQYF.

This clone has just a few counts. The rearrangement links TRBV7-2 to TRBJ1-2; D might be TRBD1 (5 bases). The CDR3 length is 12 residues. V lost 5 bases and J 8 bases, leaving 12 bases between the germline ends. The germline CDR1 and CDR2 sequences are SGHTA and FQGNSA. CDR3 coding DNA: TGTGCCAGCAGCCTCGCGGGGGGAGGCTACACCTTC. Translated: CASSLAGGGYTF.

J is TRBJ2-5 and V is TRBV4-1; D call uncertain. This CDR3 has 14 amino acids. V lost 2 bases to trimming and J lost 0 bases, with 7 bases between them. Per germline, CDR1 MGHRA and CDR2 YSYEKL. The CDR3 protein is CASSQSQNQETQYF. In nucleotides, the CDR3 is TGCGCCAGCAGCCAATCACAGAACCAAGAGACCCAGTACTTC.

The chain has TRBV5-1 and TRBJ2-2; possibly TRBD1 for D (5 bases). Trimming removed 4 bases at V and 4 bases at J, with 14 bases between. This CDR3 is built from 15 residues. CDR1 is SGHRS, CDR2 YFSETQ, per germline. The CDR3 sequence is CASSRLDSTTGELFF. CDR3 in DNA: TGCGCCAGCAGCCGCCTAGACAGCACCACCGGGGAGCTGTTTTTT.

V gene TRBV18 combines with J gene TRBJ2-7, with 8 bases fitting TRBD1. CDR1 is KGHSH and CDR2 is LQKENI in the germline V gene. The CDR3 contains 16 residues. The V segment lost 3 bases and the J segment 0 bases; nucleotides outside the gene matches: 7. This CDR3 reads CASSPGQGFHSYEQYF. CDR3 in DNA: TGTGCCAGCTCACCCGGACAGGGTTTCCACTCCTACGAGCAGTACTTC.

This clone was detected a few times. The J gene is TRBJ2-5, the V gene TRBV4-1, with 12 bases lining up with TRBD2. This CDR3 has 19 amino acids. Germline CDR1 MGHRA, CDR2 YSYEKL. J lost 3 bases, V lost 3 bases, and 14 bases had no gene match. The CDR3, as DNA: TGCGCCAGCAGCCACAATACTCTAGGCAGACTAGCGGGGGAAGAGACCCAGTACTTC. Its translation is CASSHNTLGRLAGEETQYF.

The chain employs TRBV5-1 and TRBJ2-7; TRBD2 aligns across 11 bases. There are 16 residues in the CDR3. CDR1 SGHRS and CDR2 YFSETQ come from the germline V gene. Trimming at V came to 0 bases and at J to 0 bases, leaving 2 bases not matched to a gene. CDR3 residues: CASSLEGTSGSYEQYF. The CDR3 DNA reads as TGCGCCAGCAGCTTGGAGGGGACTAGCGGCTCCTACGAGCAGTACTTC.

The chain is built from TRBV6-5 and TRBJ2-7; 8 nucleotides match TRBD1. The V gene end was trimmed by 4 bases and the J gene end by 2 bases; junction bases not matched to a gene: 1. This CDR3 has 13 residues. The germline gives CDR1 MNHEY, CDR2 SVGAGI. The CDR3 loop reads CASSLDRAYEQYF. CDR3 sequence (DNA): TGTGCCAGCAGTTTGGACAGGGCCTACGAGCAGTACTTC.

The chain links TRBV2 to TRBJ2-1, with 14 bases aligning to TRBD2. In germline, CDR1 is SNHLY, CDR2 FYNNEI. The CDR3 covers 16 residues. V lost 6 bases to trimming and J lost 7 bases; unmatched junction nucleotides: 8. CDR3 nucleotide sequence: TGTGCCAGCAGCGATAGACTAGCGGGGGGGCCAAATGAGCAGTTCTTC. Translation: CASSDRLAGGPNEQFF.

Here the CDR3 reads CASSEGQQETQYF. The CDR3 DNA reads as TGTGCCAGCAGTGAGGGACAGCAAGAGACCCAGTACTTC. The genes are TRBV6-1 and TRBJ2-5, with 7 bases lining up with TRBD1. Germline CDR1 is MNHNS and CDR2 is SASEGT. CDR3 length equals 13 residues. The J segment lost 2 bases and the V segment lost 3 bases, leaving 0 bases of the junction unmatched.

This clone was seen a single time. This sequence joins TRBV15 and TRBJ1-1; D is possibly TRBD1 (6 bases). This CDR3 comprises 15 residues. Trimming took 2 bases from V and 0 from J, leaving 10 bases between them. Germline V gene data show CDR1 as LNHNV and CDR2 as YYDKDF (reference sequence). DNA for the CDR3: TGTGCCACCAGCAGAAACACAGGGTTGAACACTGAAGCTTTCTTT. Translated: CATSRNTGLNTEAFF.

The rearrangement links TRBV2 to TRBJ2-1; a possible D gene is TRBD2 (5 bases). The germline V gene encodes CDR1 SNHLY and CDR2 FYNNEI. The CDR3 contains 15 residues. Trimming took off 2 bases at V and 3 bases at J, with 11 bases between the two ends. DNA of the CDR3: TGTGCCAGCAGTGAAACAACGGGGAGCTACAATGAGCAGTTCTTC. This sequence encodes CASSETTGSYNEQFF.

The V gene is TRBV5-1, the J gene TRBJ2-1; 8 bases map to TRBD2. CDR3 length: 14 amino acids. Germline CDR1 is SGHRS and CDR2 is YFSETQ. With V trimmed by 4 bases and J by 7 bases, 7 bases remained unmatched. CDR3 nucleotide sequence: TGCGCCAGCAGCCCCTTTGCGGGAGGTAATGAGCAGTTCTTC. This sequence encodes CASSPFAGGNEQFF.

The chain has TRBV6-1 and TRBJ2-1; 10 bases line up with TRBD2. Trimming at V came to 1 base and at J to 6 bases, leaving 3 bases not matched to a gene. There are 15 residues in the CDR3. From germline, CDR1 is MNHNS and CDR2 SASEGT. The CDR3 bases are TGTGCCAGCAGTGAAGTTAGCGGGAGGACCAATGAGCAGTTCTTC. Encoded protein: CASSEVSGRTNEQFF.

This clone appeared once. This chain uses TRBV10-3 with TRBJ2-1; perhaps TRBD2 as D (5 bases). V was pared by 6 bases and J by 8 bases, with 26 bases between. CDR1 and CDR2 from the germline V gene are ENHRY and SYGVKD. The CDR3 loop spans 17 amino acids. The CDR3 spells CAISAPTPGRLGYEQFF. The CDR3, as DNA: TGTGCCATCAGCGCACCTACCCCGGGAAGGTTAGGCTATGAGCAGTTCTTC.

The rearrangement joins TRBV10-3 to TRBJ2-5, with 12 bases lining up with TRBD2. Germline trimming cut 8 bases from V and 1 base from J; bases unmatched to any gene: 2. CDR1 and CDR2 (germline): ENHRY, SYGVKD. The length of the CDR3 is 14 residues. The CDR3 here is CAISTSGGQETQYF. As DNA, the CDR3 is TGTGCCATCTCGACTAGCGGGGGCCAAGAGACCCAGTACTTC.

Only one count was recorded for this clone. The chain links TRBV7-8 to TRBJ1-2; possible D gene TRBD1, 5 bases. V gave up 5 bases and J gave up 1 base, with 14 bases separating them. The length of the CDR3 is 15 residues. CDR1 and CDR2 (germline): SGHVS, FQNEAQ. CDR3 loop: CASSPRQTDNYGYTF. In DNA, the CDR3 is TGTGCCAGCAGCCCCAGACAGACAGATAACTATGGCTACACCTTC.

The V gene is TRBV5-4, the J gene TRBJ2-3, with 7 bases identical to TRBD1. Germline V gene lookup returns CDR1 SGHNT and CDR2 YYREEE (reference sequence). After removal of 0 bases from V and 5 bases from J, the junction contained 6 bases not matched to a gene. The CDR3 is 15 residues long. CDR3 DNA sequence: TGTGCCAGCAGCTTGGGGGGGACAGCACAAGATACGCAGTATTTT. This translates into CASSLGGTAQDTQYF.

The gene calls are TRBV6-4 and TRBJ2-5; no reliable D call. Germline V CDR1 and CDR2: MRHNA, SNTAGT. The V gene lost 2 bases and the J gene lost 1 base, with 2 bases spanning the gap. This CDR3 contains 12 residues. The DNA for the CDR3 is TGTGCCAGCAGTGACCGCCAAGAGACCCAGTACTTC. Protein sequence: CASSDRQETQYF.

The rearrangement links TRBV7-9 to TRBJ1-1, with a weak D call TRBD1 (6 bases). The length of the CDR3 is 15 residues. The germline CDR1 and CDR2 sequences are SEHNR and FQNEAQ (reference sequence). The V end lost 1 base, the J end lost 0 bases, and 9 bases lay between the germline ends. In DNA, the CDR3 is TGTGCCAGCAGCTTAGAGGGGGTCTTGAACACTGAAGCTTTCTTT. This translates into CASSLEGVLNTEAFF. The full variable domain, in which reference TRBV7-9 and TRBJ1-1 provide the parts outside the CDR3, is DTGVSQNPRHKITKRGQNVTFRCDPISEHNRLYWYRQTLGQGPEFLTYFQNEAQLEKSRLLSDRFSAERPKGSFSTLEIQRTEQGDSAMYLCASSLEGVLNTEAFFGQGTRLTVV.

The rearrangement joins TRBV7-2 to TRBJ1-3; D is perhaps TRBD1 (6 bases). CDR1 is SGHTA, CDR2 FQGNSA, per germline. This CDR3 contains 15 residues. Trimming removed 2 bases from V and 3 bases from J, with 11 bases in between. The CDR3 reads CASSLSGARGNTIYF. The CDR3 nucleotides are TGTGCCAGCAGCTTATCAGGGGCGCGTGGAAACACCATATATTTT.